These 17 T cell receptor beta chains came from one sample sequenced in a study of identical twins (TCRdb year 2016). Receptors were amplified or captured by 5' RACE. Sequencing was carried out with an Illumina HiSeq 2000. The public reads were run again by TCRdb, first through fastp at Q25 and then through MiXCR, and only productive beta chains were kept. A single entry per CDR3 protein holds the most common genes and DNA from its merged rows. This sample gives about 340,000 distinct CDR3 sequences in total; around 12% of them show up just once. Just over 7% of the sample comes from the top ten. Separately, the same data were catalogued under a study of yellow fever vaccine responses in identical twins.

The material sequenced was CD8+ T cells sorted from blood. The receptors originated from a woman aged 18-30 years in good health.

There are many counts of this clonotype. The rearrangement joins TRBV10-2 to TRBJ1-1; 9 bases align to TRBD1. The CDR3 has 13 residues. V gave up 7 bases and J gave up 4 bases; unmatched junction bases: 4. Germline values: CDR1 WSHSY, CDR2 SAAADI. CDR3 nucleotides: TGCGCCAGCACTAGGGACAGGGCCACTGAAGCTTTCTTT. Protein product: CASTRDRATEAFF.

Worth noting for this clonotype: Compared with germline, one end of the junction differs, possibly owing to a read error. The gene calls are TRBV20-1 and TRBJ2-1; D is perhaps TRBD2 (5 bases). The V gene's germline CDR1 is DFQATT and CDR2 SNEGSKA (reference sequence). This CDR3 region has 10 residues. The CDR3 nucleotides read TGCAGTGCTGCACTAGGGCGTGGGGTCTTC. It codes for CSAALGRGVF.

The chain uses TRBV4-1 and TRBJ2-5, with 9 bases matching TRBD2. Germline V lookup: CDR1 MGHRA, CDR2 YSYEKL. The CDR3 length is 16 residues. V dropped 4 bases and J dropped 3; count of bases not matched to a gene: 9. In nucleotides, the CDR3 is TGCGCCAGCAGCCGCCCAACCGGGACTAGCAAAGAGACCCAGTACTTC. Protein sequence: CASSRPTGTSKETQYF.

This clonotype has just a few counts. The genes are TRBV4-1 and TRBJ2-1; tentative D call: TRBD1 (7 bases). The germline gives CDR1 MGHRA, CDR2 YSYEKL. With 1 base removed from V and 7 bases from J, the gap between germline ends came to 14 bases. This CDR3 has 15 residues. As DNA, the CDR3 is TGCGCCAGCAGCCAAGCGCCAGGGGGAGGTAATGAGCAGTTCTTC. The encoded protein is CASSQAPGGGNEQFF.

This clonotype has at least ten counts. The chain is built from TRBV20-1 and TRBJ2-5; TRBD2 aligns across 10 bases. Trimming cost V 0 bases and J 5 bases; bases outside gene matches: 12. The CDR3 has 17 amino acids. Germline lookup yields CDR1 DFQATT and CDR2 SNEGSKA (reference sequence). The CDR3 DNA reads TGCAGTGCTAGAGATTTATCCAGCGGGGGGGATCTCGAGACCCAGTACTTC. Encoded protein: CSARDLSSGGDLETQYF.

This clonotype was recorded at least ten times. The J gene is TRBJ2-7, the V gene TRBV2; 9 nucleotides align to TRBD1. The ends lost 7 bases at V and 2 bases at J; junction bases unmatched: 3. Germline V gene lookup returns CDR1 SNHLY and CDR2 FYNNEI. The CDR3 consists of 13 residues. The CDR3 nucleotides read TGTGCCAGCACCGGGACAGGGCCCTACGAGCAGTACTTC. Translated: CASTGTGPYEQYF.

The gene calls are TRBV12-3 or TRBV12-4 and TRBJ2-2; D possibly uses TRBD1 or TRBD2 (5 bases each). Trimming removed 3 bases at V and 2 bases at J, with 13 bases between. The CDR3 loop spans 16 amino acids. CDR3 bases: TGTGCCAGCAGTTTCGGGGCAGACGTAAACACCGGGGAGCTGTTTTTT. The encoded protein is CASSFGADVNTGELFF.

The chain carries TRBV6-5 and TRBJ2-7, with a weak D call TRBD1 (5 bases). The V and J ends lost 5 bases and 5 bases respectively, with 13 bases between them. CDR3 length equals 13 residues. Germline CDR1 MNHEY, CDR2 SVGAGI. CDR3 nucleotides: TGTGCCAGCAGTCTAGGACAAAGTGACGAGCAGTACGTC. Amino acid sequence: CASSLGQSDEQYV.

In its sample, this clonotype was seen many times. DNA for the CDR3: TGTGCCAGCAGCTTAATTCTCGACTTGAACACCGGGGAGCTGTTTTTT. Its translation: CASSLILDLNTGELFF. The chain uses TRBV7-8 and TRBJ2-2; D unclear. Trimming shortened V by 2 bases and J by 1 base, and 11 bases separated the two germline ends. From germline, CDR1 is SGHVS and CDR2 FQNEAQ. This CDR3 is 16 amino acids long.

This clonotype showed up just a few times. J is TRBJ2-1 and V is TRBV7-8; 7 bases match TRBD1. CDR1 is SGHVS, CDR2 FQNEAQ, per germline. This CDR3 is built from 15 residues. V trimming: 1 base; J trimming: 9 bases; junction bases outside the gene matches: 9. CDR3 nucleotides: TGTGCCAGCAGCTTAGAGCAGGGGGTGAGCGTTGAGCAGTTCTTC. Translating it yields CASSLEQGVSVEQFF.

This chain joins TRBV20-1 and TRBJ2-1, with 9 bases aligning to TRBD2. V shed 0 bases, J shed 7 bases, and the junction held 13 bases outside the gene matches. The CDR3 extends over 17 amino acids. Germline V gene sequence: CDR1 DFQATT, CDR2 SNEGSKA (reference sequence). As DNA, the CDR3 is TGCAGTGCTAGAGATTGGGGGATAGCGGGAGCCAGGAATGAGCAGTTCTTC. Amino acid sequence: CSARDWGIAGARNEQFF.

The chain links TRBV5-6 to TRBJ2-7; D is undetermined. Germline V gene data show CDR1 as SGHDT and CDR2 as YYEEEE. The germline V and J ends were trimmed by 2 bases and 1 base, with 7 bases remaining between them. The CDR3 runs to 13 residues. The CDR3 coding sequence is TGTGCCAGCAGCTTACCTACTTCCTACGAGCAGTACGTC. Its protein product is CASSLPTSYEQYV.

The rearrangement links TRBV5-1 to TRBJ2-3, with 10 bases that match TRBD2. The germline CDR1 and CDR2 sequences are SGHRS and YFSETQ. The CDR3 sequence is 16 residues long. J gave up 8 bases and V 2 bases, and 11 bases lay outside the gene matches. Written as DNA, the CDR3 is TGCGCCAGCAGCTTCTCCCCGGGACTAGCGTTCCGTACGCAGTATTTT. Protein product: CASSFSPGLAFRTQYF.

The J gene is TRBJ2-1, the V gene TRBV20-1, with TRBD2 matching 14 bases. This CDR3 spans 13 amino acids. Per the germline V gene, CDR1 is DFQATT and CDR2 is SNEGSKA (reference sequence). J was trimmed by 8 bases and V by 8 bases; bases with no gene match: 5. The CDR3 loop is CSPGTSGGHEQFF. CDR3 DNA sequence: TGCAGTCCCGGGACTAGCGGGGGCCATGAGCAGTTCTTC.

The chain combines TRBV7-2 with TRBJ1-1; D uncertain. Germline CDR1 SGHTA, CDR2 FQGNSA. V lost 1 base, J lost 6 bases, and 18 bases lay in between. CDR3 length equals 16 residues. Here the CDR3 reads CASSLELGSFQSEAFF. In DNA form, the CDR3 reads TGTGCCAGCAGCTTAGAATTAGGGTCATTTCAGTCTGAAGCTTTCTTT.

The V and J genes are TRBV9 and TRBJ2-1, with D possibly matching TRBD2 (6 bases). Trimming removed 3 bases from V and 6 bases from J, with 16 bases in between. The CDR3 contains 15 residues. Germline V lookup: CDR1 SGDLS, CDR2 YYNGEE. The CDR3 protein is CASSAVPGTFNEQFF. In DNA form, the CDR3 reads TGTGCCAGCAGCGCCGTCCCCGGGACTTTCAATGAGCAGTTCTTC.

This clonotype was seen more than once but under ten times. The chain carries TRBV6-1 and TRBJ2-1; TRBD2 matches at 10 bases. The CDR3 extends over 18 amino acids. Trimming removed 6 bases from V and 3 bases from J; junction bases left unmatched: 14. The germline gives CDR1 MNHNS, CDR2 SASEGT. CDR3: CASRKGLATEEYYNEQFF. For the CDR3, the DNA is TGTGCCAGCAGAAAGGGACTAGCGACAGAGGAGTACTACAATGAGCAGTTCTTC.